This T cell receptor (beta chain) derives from a study of cytomegalovirus exposure and HLA in healthy donors. Study-level information: Findings of an earlier analysis included more than 90 million unique TCR beta sequences from roughly 200 million T cells.

General study results and limits: Follow-up analysis found HLA locus-dependent TCR association rates, highest for DRB1 and lowest for HLA-C. For presence/absence analyses, sequencing depth was assumed to be roughly uniform across donors. There was a cluster of highly shared sequence variants that was likely a sequencing artifact.

As concerns this clone: The antigen is unknown.

Both 60 Vbeta primers and 13 Jbeta primers went into the PCR. Generated by immunoSEQ multiplex PCR, the TCRdb table keeps only in-frame clones and is missing some. The sample gives around 160,000 clones, about 80% of which show up once; over 11% is in the top ten. The clonotype was recovered from a man over 45 in good health and CMV-seropositive. The sequenced sample consisted of PBMCs.

CDR3 DNA sequence: TGTGCCTGGAATACCGGGACACAGTCCTACGAGCAGTACTTC. The encoded protein is CAWNTGTQSYEQYF. This chain uses TRBV30 with TRBJ2-7, with D maybe TRBD1 (6 bases). This CDR3 has 14 residues. V lost 4 bases and J lost 1, with 14 bases in between. Germline V lookup: CDR1 GTSNPN, CDR2 SVGIG (reference sequence).